Following are 27 T cell receptor beta chains from one sample sequenced in a study of CD8 T cells in ankylosing spondylitis. TCRdb fed the 5' RACE reads into MiXCR, producing one record per CDR3 protein. The table lists approximately 200,000 distinct CDR3 sequences, 9.5% to 15% of them singletons. Sequenced: blood, either unsorted or a sorted T cell fraction (not recorded which). Receptors originate from a male donor with ankylosing spondylitis or in good health (not recorded which).

This clonotype was picked up many times. The gene calls are TRBV5-1 and TRBJ2-5; 11 bases are a match to TRBD2. V trimming: 0 bases; J trimming: 1 base; junction bases outside the gene matches: 2. CDR3 length: 16 residues. Per the germline V gene, CDR1 is SGHRS and CDR2 is YFSETQ. CDR3 sequence (DNA): TGCGCCAGCAGCTTGGAACTAGCGGGAGTCCAAGAGACCCAGTACTTC. Translation gives CASSLELAGVQETQYF.

The chain joins TRBV12-3 or TRBV12-4 to TRBJ1-2; 10 positions match TRBD1. The CDR3 is made up of 11 amino acids. The V and J ends lost 6 bases and 8 bases, in that order; junction bases with no gene match: 0. The CDR3 nucleotides read TGTGCCAGCAGGACAGGGGGCGGCTACACCTTC. This translates into CASRTGGGYTF.

The rearrangement uses TRBV4-2 and TRBJ2-1; TRBD2 is a possible D gene (6 bases). Germline CDR1 LGHNA, CDR2 YNFKEQ. The CDR3 sequence is 16 residues long. Between the trimmed V and J ends, which lost 0 bases and 4 bases, there was a span of 13 bases. DNA of the CDR3: TGTGCCAGCAGCCAAGAGACTAGTGATCTTTACAATGAGCAGTTCTTC. As protein: CASSQETSDLYNEQFF.

In this sample, this clonotype turned up a few times. The chain recombines TRBV20-1 with TRBJ1-3, with a possible D match to TRBD1 (5 bases). Germline V gives CDR1 DFQATT, CDR2 SNEGSKA (reference sequence). The V end lost 0 bases, the J end lost 3 bases, and 9 bases lay between the germline ends. This CDR3 has 14 amino acids. CDR3 protein: CSARESGGGNTIYF. As DNA, the CDR3 is TGCAGTGCTAGAGAGTCGGGGGGTGGAAACACCATATATTTT.

V is TRBV4-2 and J is TRBJ2-1, with TRBD2 matching 10 bases. In germline, CDR1 is LGHNA, CDR2 YNFKEQ. This CDR3 has 15 residues. V trimming: 1 base; J trimming: 8 bases; junction bases outside the gene matches: 5. CDR3 DNA sequence: TGTGCCAGCAGCCAAGCCGGGACTAGCGTTGATGAGCAGTTCTTC. Translating it yields CASSQAGTSVDEQFF.

This clonotype has a handful of counts. This chain uses TRBV3-1 with TRBJ2-1, with 9 bases lining up with TRBD1. This CDR3 is built from 15 residues. Germline-derived CDR1 and CDR2 are LGHDT and YNNKEL (reference sequence). Trimming removed 3 bases from V and 5 bases from J; junction bases left unmatched: 5. CDR3 in amino acids: CASSHRDRVHNEQFF. The CDR3 region has the DNA TGTGCCAGCAGCCACCGGGACAGGGTCCACAATGAGCAGTTCTTC.

This chain connects TRBV20-1 to TRBJ2-7, with D possibly matching TRBD1 (5 bases). Germline lookup yields CDR1 DFQATT and CDR2 SNEGSKA (reference sequence). The V end was cut by 6 bases, the J end by 3 bases, with 18 bases between. The length of the CDR3 is 14 residues. This CDR3 is CSALPAGKLYEQYF. CDR3 bases: TGCAGTGCCCTGCCGGCAGGGAAGCTCTACGAGCAGTACTTC.

This clonotype was seen repeatedly, ten times or more. This rearrangement joins TRBV7-6 to TRBJ2-1; D might be TRBD2 (5 bases). Per germline, CDR1 SGHVS and CDR2 FNYEAQ. The CDR3 extends over 15 amino acids. Trimming removed 5 bases from V and 0 bases from J, with 11 bases in between. The DNA of the CDR3 is TGTGCCAGCAGCCCCGAGGGAGACTCCTACAATGAGCAGTTCTTC. As protein: CASSPEGDSYNEQFF.

This clonotype came up a few times. V gene TRBV4-1 combines with J gene TRBJ2-3, with a tentative D call TRBD2 (7 bases). The germline gives CDR1 MGHRA, CDR2 YSYEKL. V lost 5 bases and J 6 bases, leaving 18 bases between the germline ends. CDR3 length: 15 residues. The CDR3 nucleotides read TGCGCCAGCAGCTCCCGAGGGGCGGGGGCGGATACGCAGTATTTT. Its protein product is CASSSRGAGADTQYF.

This clonotype is deemed medium-sized (0.01 to 0.1%). This sequence joins TRBV6-4 and TRBJ2-2, with D possibly TRBD1 on 5 matching bases. Germline-derived CDR1 and CDR2 are MRHNA and SNTAGT. This CDR3 has 13 amino acids. The V end lost 6 bases, the J end lost 3 bases, and 8 bases lay between the germline ends. DNA for the CDR3: TGTGCCAGCAGCCCCAGGGACACCGGGGAGCTGTTTTTT. Its translation: CASSPRDTGELFF.

This clonotype was counted between two and nine times. The chain joins TRBV12-3 or TRBV12-4 to TRBJ1-1; D gene unclear. CDR3 size: 15 residues. The V end lost 5 bases, the J end lost 0 bases, and 13 bases lay between the germline ends. The chain's CDR3 is CASSPSANMNTEAFF. The CDR3 region has the DNA TGTGCCAGCAGTCCCTCGGCAAACATGAACACTGAAGCTTTCTTT.

This clonotype was seen a single time. Written as DNA, the CDR3 is TGTGCCAGCAGCCACGAGCAGGGGAATTTACCCTACAATGAGCAGTTCTTC. Its protein product is CASSHEQGNLPYNEQFF. V is TRBV14 and J is TRBJ2-1; D is possibly TRBD1 (6 bases). Germline loops: CDR1 SGHDN, CDR2 FVKESK. The germline V and J ends were trimmed by 3 bases and 2 bases, with 17 bases remaining between them. The CDR3 runs 17 residues.

This clonotype was counted a few times. The chain has TRBV27 and TRBJ2-7, with TRBD1 matching over 7 bases. This CDR3 contains 13 residues. Unmatched junction bases numbered 7, after V lost 7 bases and J lost 4 bases. The germline gives CDR1 MNHEY, CDR2 SMNVEV (reference sequence). Here the CDR3 reads CASTSTGSYEQYF. The CDR3 nucleotides are TGTGCCAGCACCTCGACAGGGTCTTACGAGCAGTACTTC.

This clonotype occurred a few times. This chain joins TRBV9 and TRBJ2-2; 13 positions match TRBD2. Germline CDR1 is SGDLS and CDR2 is YYNGEE. V was clipped by 3 bases and J by 3 bases; unmatched bases: 8. This CDR3 spans 18 amino acids. CDR3 nucleotide sequence: TGTGCCAGCAGCGAGGGGGGGACTAGCGGGGACCACACCGGGGAGCTGTTTTTT. Amino acids: CASSEGGTSGDHTGELFF.

This chain joins TRBV12-3 or TRBV12-4 and TRBJ1-1; D might be TRBD1 (5 bases). Deletions cut 1 base from V and 6 bases from J, with 12 bases between. This CDR3 spans 14 amino acids. The CDR3 DNA reads TGTGCCAGCAGTTTAGGGGGGGTCGGAGCTGAAGCTTTCTTT. Translating gives CASSLGGVGAEAFF.

The table lists this clonotype with a few counts. The V gene is TRBV5-1, the J gene TRBJ1-6; D might be TRBD1 (5 bases). The CDR3 is 15 amino acids. V lost 4 bases and J 4 bases, leaving 12 bases between the germline ends. In germline, CDR1 is SGHRS, CDR2 YFSETQ. The CDR3 region has the DNA TGCGCCAGCAGCCCGGCGGGGGGTTATAATTCACCCCTCCACTTT. This translates into CASSPAGGYNSPLHF.

V is TRBV29-1 and J is TRBJ2-7; D may be TRBD1 (6 bases). The CDR3 consists of 16 residues. Germline V gene lookup returns CDR1 SQVTM and CDR2 ANQGSEA. V was trimmed by 6 bases and J by 5 bases, leaving 26 bases between them. CDR3 region: CSVQPTEQGRAHEQYF. CDR3 sequence (DNA): TGCAGCGTCCAACCGACAGAACAGGGTAGGGCCCACGAGCAGTACTTC.

The chain uses TRBV5-6 and TRBJ1-2, with D tentatively TRBD1 (6 bases). This CDR3 contains 13 residues. Germline V gene sequence: CDR1 SGHDT, CDR2 YYEEEE. V was trimmed by 4 bases and J by 3 bases, leaving 10 bases between them. The DNA of the CDR3 is TGTGCCAGCAGCCGCGGACAGTACTATGGCTACACCTTC. Its translation: CASSRGQYYGYTF.

V gene TRBV7-9 combines with J gene TRBJ1-1; tentative D call: TRBD1 (6 bases). Looked up from germline, CDR1 is SEHNR and CDR2 is FQNEAQ (reference sequence). Trimming shortened V by 5 bases and J by 3 bases, and 16 bases separated the two germline ends. The CDR3 runs to 15 residues. CDR3 amino acids: CASSPLVGGYTEAFF. The CDR3 DNA sequence: TGTGCCAGCAGCCCCCTGGTAGGGGGGTACACTGAAGCTTTCTTT.

The genes are TRBV11-3 and TRBJ2-3; no definite D call. Trimming left V 3 bases short and J 9 bases short, with 10 bases between. The CDR3 consists of 12 residues. CDR1 and CDR2 (germline): SGHNT, YENEEA. The CDR3 protein is CASSFGDVTQYF. The CDR3 DNA sequence: TGTGCCAGCAGCTTTGGCGATGTCACGCAGTATTTT.

This clonotype occurred a few times. V gene TRBV4-1 combines with J gene TRBJ2-1, with unresolved D. The CDR3 loop spans 13 amino acids. V was pared by 0 bases and J by 10 bases, with 10 bases between. Germline V lookup: CDR1 MGHRA, CDR2 YSYEKL. The CDR3 nucleotides read TGCGCCAGCAGCCAAGAATTATCTGGCGAGCAGTTCTTC. It codes for CASSQELSGEQFF.

This clonotype occurred a few times. The chain recombines TRBV4-1 with TRBJ1-2; no firm D call. The CDR3 consists of 14 residues. The V and J ends lost 3 bases and 8 bases respectively, with 16 bases between them. Per the germline V gene, CDR1 is MGHRA and CDR2 is YSYEKL. The CDR3 bases are TGCGCCAGCAGCCACGGGCCCGAAGGGCCAGGCTACACCTTC. This codes for CASSHGPEGPGYTF.

This clonotype turned up a few times. The CDR3 region has the DNA TGCAGTGCCAACTCCCCGAACACCGGGGAGCTGTTTTTT. Protein: CSANSPNTGELFF. V usage is TRBV20-1 and J usage is TRBJ2-2; D unresolved. V lost 6 bases to trimming and J lost 0 bases, with 8 bases between them. Germline V CDR1 and CDR2: DFQATT, SNEGSKA (reference sequence). CDR3 length: 13 residues.

This clonotype was counted between two and nine times. The genes are TRBV10-2 and TRBJ2-1, with a possible D match to TRBD1 (5 bases). Germline V CDR1 and CDR2: WSHSY, SAAADI. This CDR3 spans 12 amino acids. V was clipped by 6 bases and J by 10 bases, with 13 bases between them. The CDR3 DNA is TGCGCCAGCAGCGAAGGGGCGCACGAGCAGTTCTTC. Translating it yields CASSEGAHEQFF.

The V gene is TRBV24-1, the J gene TRBJ2-1; no firm D call. This CDR3 is built from 14 residues. The V and J ends lost 4 bases and 6 bases respectively, with 12 bases between them. Germline CDR1 is KGHDR and CDR2 is SFDVKD. The CDR3 region is CATSDPDISNEQFF. The CDR3 coding sequence is TGTGCCACCAGTGACCCTGACATCTCCAATGAGCAGTTCTTC.

V and J are TRBV2 and TRBJ2-3; D remains ambiguous. The V gene's germline CDR1 is SNHLY and CDR2 FYNNEI. The V end was cut by 5 bases, the J end by 1 base, with 22 bases between. The CDR3 covers 18 residues. CDR3 loop: CASSPTASPAYGTDTQYF. The CDR3 DNA follows: TGTGCCAGCAGTCCTACAGCGAGTCCTGCGTACGGCACAGATACGCAGTATTTT.

This clonotype was found many times. The chain links TRBV5-1 to TRBJ1-1, with a possible D match to TRBD1 (6 bases). V lost 2 bases, J lost 1 base, and 12 bases lay in between. The CDR3 contains 15 residues. CDR1 SGHRS and CDR2 YFSETQ come from the germline V gene. The CDR3 spells CASSFRAGANTEAFF. CDR3 bases: TGCGCCAGCAGCTTTAGAGCAGGGGCGAACACTGAAGCTTTCTTT.